The 18 T cell receptor beta chains below all came from one sample that was sequenced in a study of T-cell reconstitution after alpha-beta-depleted transplantation in children listed by TCRdb under 2016. The treatment or condition label for this specimen denotes: allogeneic hematopoietic cell transplantation with graft depleted of TCRalphabeta T cells and CD19 B cells. Receptor libraries were prepared by PCR. Instrument used: Illumina HiSeq 2500. TCR library preparation used molecular barcoding, with unique molecular identifiers applied to normalize quantification of the TCRbeta repertoire. TCRdb reanalyzed the raw reads on its own, using fastp at Q25 for trimming and MiXCR for clone calling, and kept in-frame beta chains. When rows share a CDR3 protein, they turn into one entry using the most common DNA and genes. Present in this sample are just over 200,000 distinct CDR3 sequences, roughly 8.3% of which were seen just once. The ten largest clones represent about a third of the sample.

The source was PBMCs, mostly from graft donor cells, collected 360 days after TCRalphabeta/CD19-depleted stem cell transplant. These receptors were collected from a male patient between 2 and 10 years old who had a stem cell transplant for acute myeloid leukemia, so the T cells may come from the graft donor.

In this sample, this clonotype turned up many times. V and J are TRBV5-6 and TRBJ2-1; 7 bases align to TRBD1. Germline V gene lookup returns CDR1 SGHDT and CDR2 YYEEEE. The CDR3 has 18 amino acids. The V gene end was trimmed by 4 bases and the J gene end by 3 bases; junction bases not matched to a gene: 16. CDR3 region: CASSLLNLRQGYYNEQFF. CDR3 sequence (DNA): TGTGCCAGCAGCCTTCTGAACCTTAGACAGGGTTACTACAATGAGCAGTTCTTC. The full variable domain, completed using reference TRBV5-6 and TRBJ2-1, is DAGVTQSPTHLIKTRGQQVTLRCSPKSGHDTVSWYQQALGQGPQFIFQYYEEEERQRGNFPDRFSGHQFPNYSSELNVNALLLGDSALYLCASSLLNLRQGYYNEQFFGPGTRLTVL.

This clonotype was recorded at least ten times. V gene TRBV5-1 combines with J gene TRBJ2-5, with TRBD2 matching over 10 bases. Germline values: CDR1 SGHRS, CDR2 YFSETQ. The junction had 4 bases not matched to a gene; V was cut back by 3 bases and J by 5 bases. The length of the CDR3 is 14 residues. The CDR3 DNA reads as TGCGCCAGCAGCTCGCCAGCGGGAGGGGAGACCCAGTACTTC. Translating it yields CASSSPAGGETQYF.

This clonotype was found many times. The chain employs TRBV10-3 and TRBJ2-5, with unresolved D. The CDR3 has 13 amino acids. The V gene lost 2 bases and the J gene lost 3 bases, with 7 bases spanning the gap. The germline V gene has CDR1 ENHRY and CDR2 SYGVKD. CDR3 protein: CAISEALEETQYF. In DNA form, the CDR3 reads TGTGCCATCAGTGAGGCCCTAGAAGAGACCCAGTACTTC.

This clonotype showed up just a few times. This chain links TRBV10-3 with TRBJ2-4; D possibly corresponds to TRBD2 (5 bases). This CDR3 region has 13 residues. The germline V gene has CDR1 ENHRY and CDR2 SYGVKD. Trimming removed 7 bases from V and 5 bases from J, with 12 bases in between. CDR3: CAIKPEGENIQYF. DNA of the CDR3: TGTGCCATCAAACCAGAGGGAGAAAACATTCAGTACTTC.

This clonotype has just a few counts. V gene TRBV20-1 combines with J gene TRBJ1-2; no clear D gene. Germline V gene lookup returns CDR1 DFQATT and CDR2 SNEGSKA (reference sequence). The CDR3 is 12 residues long. Trimming took off 1 base at V and 2 bases at J, with 5 bases between the two ends. DNA for the CDR3: TGCAGTGCTAGAGGTCAGAACTATGGCTACACCTTC. Protein: CSARGQNYGYTF.

This chain uses TRBV10-3 with TRBJ2-6; TRBD1 or TRBD2 may be the D gene (6 bases each). The V gene's germline CDR1 is ENHRY and CDR2 SYGVKD. Deletions cut 7 bases from V and 0 bases from J, with 10 bases between. CDR3 length: 15 amino acids. In DNA, the CDR3 is TGTGCCATCATGAGGGGGGACTCTGGGGCCAACGTCCTGACTTTC. This gives the protein CAIMRGDSGANVLTF.

This clonotype was observed a few times. V gene TRBV7-9 combines with J gene TRBJ2-7, with 9 positions matching TRBD2. Germline V gene lookup returns CDR1 SEHNR and CDR2 FQNEAQ (reference sequence). The V segment lost 3 bases and the J segment 3 bases; nucleotides outside the gene matches: 12. This CDR3 region has 17 residues. CDR3 in DNA: TGTGCCAGCAGCTTTCTTAGCGGGAGTTCAGTAGACTACGAGCAGTACTTC. Translated, it gives CASSFLSGSSVDYEQYF.

The chain is built from TRBV7-8 and TRBJ2-1, with 7 bases aligning to TRBD2. Germline CDR1 SGHVS, CDR2 FQNEAQ. The CDR3 has 17 amino acids. V trimming: 6 bases; J trimming: 4 bases; junction bases outside the gene matches: 15. The CDR3 DNA follows: TGTGCCAGCAGGCCAGGGTTAGGCGGGAGTCTATACAATGAGCAGTTCTTC. Encoded protein: CASRPGLGGSLYNEQFF.

This clonotype was recorded a few times. The chain's CDR3 is CSVDGQGYEQYF. The CDR3 nucleotides are TGCAGCGTAGATGGACAGGGCTACGAGCAGTACTTC. The chain links TRBV29-1 to TRBJ2-7, with 8 positions matching TRBD1. Germline lookup yields CDR1 SQVTM and CDR2 ANQGSEA. After removal of 6 bases from V and 3 bases from J, the junction contained 4 bases not matched to a gene. The CDR3 runs to 12 residues.

The sample holds many counts of this clonotype. The V and J genes are TRBV12-3 or TRBV12-4 and TRBJ2-5, with D uncertain. The V end lost 6 bases, the J end lost 2 bases, and 10 bases lay between the germline ends. The length of the CDR3 is 13 residues. The CDR3 protein is CASSPSSQETQYF. The CDR3 coding sequence is TGTGCCAGCAGCCCCTCTTCGCAAGAGACCCAGTACTTC.

The chain is built from TRBV7-6 and TRBJ2-4; D is undetermined. This CDR3 is 13 amino acids long. V lost 0 bases, J lost 8 bases, and 8 bases lay in between. Per germline, CDR1 SGHVS and CDR2 FNYEAQ. CDR3 region: CASSLARRDIQYF. Here the CDR3 DNA reads TGTGCCAGCAGCTTAGCTCGGCGCGACATTCAGTACTTC.

The chain joins TRBV12-3 or TRBV12-4 to TRBJ1-5; D is unresolved. Trimming took off 3 bases at V and 4 bases at J, with 7 bases between the two ends. This CDR3 has 13 amino acids. The CDR3 nucleotides are TGTGCCAGCAGTTTTAGGGAAAATCAGCCCCAGCATTTT. Translated, it gives CASSFRENQPQHF.

CDR3 sequence: CASSPQTSGNTDTQYF. In DNA form, the CDR3 reads TGTGCCAGCAGCCCCCAGACTAGCGGAAACACAGATACGCAGTATTTT. The V gene is TRBV7-3, the J gene TRBJ2-3, with 9 bases identical to TRBD2. Germline CDR1 reads SGHTA; CDR2 reads FQGTGA. V was pared by 5 bases and J by 2 bases, with 8 bases of the junction left unmatched. This CDR3 region has 16 residues. Full variable domain (missing parts from reference TRBV7-3 and TRBJ2-3): GAGVSQTPSNKVTEKGKYVELRCDPISGHTALYWYRQSLGQGPEFLIYFQGTGAADDSGLPNDRFFAVRPEGSVSTLKIQRTERGDSAVYLCASSPQTSGNTDTQYFGPGTRLTVL.

This clonotype was detected ten times or more. The rearrangement uses TRBV20-1 and TRBJ1-2, with a weak D call TRBD1 (5 bases). This CDR3 spans 13 amino acids. Germline V gene lookup returns CDR1 DFQATT and CDR2 SNEGSKA (reference sequence). Deletions cut 1 base from V and 2 bases from J, with 8 bases between. The CDR3 loop reads CSARGAGNYGYTF. The CDR3 DNA follows: TGCAGTGCTAGAGGGGCAGGGAACTATGGCTACACCTTC.

In this sample, this clonotype turned up a few times. J is TRBJ1-1 and V is TRBV12-3 or TRBV12-4; 7 bases align to TRBD1. V lost 6 bases to trimming and J lost 1 base; unmatched junction nucleotides: 5. The CDR3 totals 14 residues. The DNA for the CDR3 is TGTGCCAGCAGACCAGGGGGGCGGAACACTGAAGCTTTCTTT. As protein: CASRPGGRNTEAFF.

This chain joins TRBV6-6 and TRBJ1-5; D might be TRBD1 (5 bases). Trimming stripped 9 bases from V and 5 bases from J, with 11 bases between. The CDR3 has 12 residues. CDR1 is MNHNY and CDR2 is SVGAGI in the germline V gene (reference sequence). The CDR3 region is CASGLGDQPQHF. CDR3 coding DNA: TGTGCCAGTGGTCTGGGGGATCAGCCCCAGCATTTT.

The table lists this clonotype with a few counts. The chain is built from TRBV7-9 and TRBJ2-3; 8 bases line up with TRBD2. CDR3 size: 15 residues. Germline lookup yields CDR1 SEHNR and CDR2 FQNEAQ (reference sequence). V dropped 3 bases and J dropped 0; count of bases not matched to a gene: 2. CDR3 protein: CASSFGTRSTDTQYF. DNA for the CDR3: TGTGCCAGCAGCTTCGGGACTAGAAGCACAGATACGCAGTATTTT. The whole variable domain, filled in from reference TRBV7-9 and TRBJ2-3, reads DTGVSQNPRHKITKRGQNVTFRCDPISEHNRLYWYRQTLGQGPEFLTYFQNEAQLEKSRLLSDRFSAERPKGSFSTLEIQRTEQGDSAMYLCASSFGTRSTDTQYFGPGTRLTVL.

In its sample, this clonotype was seen a few times. J is TRBJ2-3 and V is TRBV4-2; 9 bases map to TRBD2. Germline lookup yields CDR1 LGHNA and CDR2 YNFKEQ. There are 14 residues in the CDR3. V lost 2 bases and J lost 6; bases outside the gene matches: 3. In DNA form, the CDR3 reads TGTGCCAGCAGCCAACTAGCGGGACCCGATACGCAGTATTTT. This encodes CASSQLAGPDTQYF.